This T cell receptor delta chain was profiled in a study of γδ T cells in repeated Plasmodium falciparum infection. Study-level information: The natural-infection arm compared Malian children under seasonal malaria with matched Australian children. Malian repertoires were sampled cross-sectionally without transmission and longitudinally through febrile malaria.

Whole-study findings and limits: Malian donors came from one small rural village, predominantly one ethnic group. Malian children's Vdelta2-negative repertoires appeared more expanded and less diverse than Australians'.

This clone showed up just a few times. Its antigen is not identified. TCRdb attributes to this sequence the protein of a much larger clone, which differs from the DNA translation at residue 12; a read error is likely, and the protein displayed is translated from the DNA. Gammadelta T cells were flow-sorted from PBMC into Vgamma9/Vdelta2+ and Vdelta2-negative populations for bulk analysis. Per germline, CDR1 GEAIGNYY and CDR2 EKD. This CDR3 comprises 15 residues. TCRdb reran clone calling via CATT on the multiplex PCR reads. This table has some 100,000 delta-chain clones, over 1.1% appearing once. This TCR came from a pool of human donors (malaria-infected and uninfected, not separated). The sample taken for sequencing was gamma-delta T cells from blood. V gene TRDV2 combines with J gene TRDJ1; 11 bases fit TRDD3. No J gene was available from TCRdb, and it was assigned here by a germline match of the DNA. CDR3 sequence reads: CACLLLGDTADELIF. The CDR3 DNA sequence: TGTGCCTGCTTACTTCTGGGGGATACCGCCGATGAACTCATCTTT.